This T cell receptor (beta chain) comes out of a study of T-cell reconstitution after alpha-beta-depleted transplantation in children. General study results and limits: Surviving thymic progenitors and recipient T cells were the source of high TCRbeta diversity at day 60 in some patients. Expanded graft clones numbering several hundred reportedly gave rise to alpha-beta T cells about two months after transplant. T-cell counts and diversity were attributed mostly to newly produced T cells one year after transplant.

This CDR3 contains 13 residues. V lost 2 bases to trimming and J lost 4 bases, with 8 bases between them. The germline gives CDR1 SGDLS, CDR2 YYNGEE. As it was prepared, the TCRbeta library received unique molecular identifiers. One entry per CDR3 protein results from TCRdb running MiXCR on the PCR reads. The sample lists 440,000 or so distinct CDR3 sequences; 43% were seen once. This clonotype was seen a handful of times. Its antigen is unknown. The sequence was collected from a girl aged 2 to 9 with aplastic anemia, due to receive a stem cell transplant. J is TRBJ2-3 and V is TRBV9; no clear D gene. Sequencing used PBMCs, obtained before TCRalphabeta/CD19-depleted stem cell transplant. The CDR3 loop is CASSVGPPDTQYF. The CDR3, as DNA: TGTGCCAGCAGCGTTGGGCCACCAGATACGCAGTATTTT.